This T cell receptor (beta chain) came from a study of cytomegalovirus exposure and HLA in healthy donors. Study-level points and caveats: The authors reported that TCR beta sequences could predict HLA-A and HLA-B alleles. These predictions were accurate for most subjects in the first cohort. The authors later found HLA-associated TCR beta chains more clonally expanded than equally common others. 87-base-pair reads could not separate some V segments, including TRBV6-2 and TRBV6-3.

Trimming pared 5 bases from V and 2 bases from J, leaving 15 bases between. Germline values: CDR1 SEHNR, CDR2 FQNEAQ (reference sequence). The CDR3 consists of 15 residues. Note on this clone: What it binds is unknown.

This PCR relied on a set of 60 Vbeta primers and 13 Jbeta primers. The method was immunoSEQ multiplex PCR; TCRdb's version includes in-frame clones alone and lacks a portion of them. The sample includes roughly 180,000 clones, roughly 85% of them seen just once. The specimen was PBMCs. The source is a boy between 2 and 10 years old in good health and CMV-seronegative. V gene TRBV7-9 combines with J gene TRBJ1-1; TRBD1 is a possible D gene (5 bases). CDR3 DNA sequence: TGTGCCAGCAGCCTCGGGGGAGGGCCCAACACTGAAGCTTTCTTT. Its protein product is CASSLGGGPNTEAFF.